Each of the 23 T cell receptor beta chains below was sequenced from the same sample in a study of blood T cell repertoires in COVID-19 (dated by TCRdb to the early 2020s). Library construction relied on the immunoSEQ multiplex PCR assay. TCRdb holds this immuneACCESS table with in-frame rearrangements only. Some clones are missing; in checked studies, unresolved V genes explain under half, and the rest has no known cause. The sample has around 170,000 clones on record, about 90% of them singletons. Together, the top ten hold approximately 3% of the sample. Sequencing was done on a sample of peripheral blood. Receptor source: a man aged 60-69 years with acute or convalescent COVID-19.

The chain is built from TRBV2 and TRBJ1-4; 7 positions match TRBD1. Germline loops: CDR1 SNHLY, CDR2 FYNNEI. The CDR3 totals 14 residues. With 6 bases clipped from V and 0 bases from J, the junction kept 1 base outside the gene matches. Here the CDR3 reads CASSGQATNEKLFF. The CDR3 nucleotides are TGTGCCAGCAGCGGACAGGCAACTAATGAAAAACTGTTTTTT.

The V and J genes are TRBV6-6 and TRBJ1-1, with D maybe TRBD1 (5 bases). Trimming shortened V by 7 bases and J by 8 bases, and 11 bases separated the two germline ends. Looked up from germline, CDR1 is MNHNY and CDR2 is SVGAGI (reference sequence). The CDR3 is 11 residues long. CDR3: CASTLTAEAFF. Here the CDR3 DNA reads TGTGCCAGCACCTTGACAGCGGAAGCTTTCTTT.

The count of this clone is one. The genes are TRBV11-2 and TRBJ1-6; 9 bases are a match to TRBD1. Germline V gene lookup returns CDR1 SGHAT and CDR2 FQNNGV. The junction had 6 bases not matched to a gene; V was cut back by 5 bases and J by 7 bases. This CDR3 comprises 15 residues. The DNA of the CDR3 is TGTGCCAGCAGCATATACAGGGGGCGGAATTCACCCCTCCACTTT. Its protein product is CASSIYRGRNSPLHF.

Here the CDR3 DNA reads TGCGCCAGCAGCTTGGCCGAGGGCACGGGGGAAGCTTTCTTT. This encodes CASSLAEGTGEAFF. The chain couples TRBV5-1 to TRBJ1-1, with D unclear. Germline-derived CDR1 and CDR2 are SGHRS and YFSETQ. Trimming removed 0 bases at V and 8 bases at J, with 14 bases between. The CDR3 sequence is 14 residues long.

CDR3 bases: TGTGCCAGCAGTCTCTTCGGACATTCCACCGGGGAGCTGTTTTTT. This sequence encodes CASSLFGHSTGELFF. V gene TRBV6-2 or TRBV6-3 combines with J gene TRBJ2-2; TRBD1 is a possible D gene (5 bases). Looked up from germline, CDR1 is MNHEY and CDR2 is SVGEGT. The CDR3 sequence is 15 residues long. V was pared by 5 bases and J by 4 bases, with 14 bases between.

The rearrangement links TRBV27 to TRBJ1-2; the D gene is possibly TRBD1 (5 bases). The V end was cut by 6 bases, the J end by 8 bases, with 19 bases between. Germline V gives CDR1 MNHEY, CDR2 SMNVEV (reference sequence). CDR3 length equals 14 residues. The CDR3 DNA sequence: TGTGCCAGCAGATCCACCGTGCAGGGACTCGGCTACACCTTC. This sequence encodes CASRSTVQGLGYTF.

This chain joins TRBV3-1 (or the pseudogene TRBV3-2) and TRBJ1-1, with a tentative D call TRBD1 (5 bases). V lost 8 bases to trimming and J lost 1 base, with 14 bases between them. CDR1 and CDR2 (germline): LGHDT, YNNKEL (reference sequence). The CDR3 has 14 amino acids. The CDR3 region is CASSQGLKNTEAFF. CDR3 nucleotides: TGTGCCAGCTCGCAGGGACTGAAGAACACTGAAGCTTTCTTT.

This clone was seen a few times. The rearrangement links TRBV5-4 to TRBJ2-2, with 9 bases matching TRBD1. From germline, CDR1 is SGHNT and CDR2 YYREEE (reference sequence). The junction had 7 bases not matched to a gene; V was cut back by 5 bases and J by 2 bases. The CDR3 runs 16 residues. The DNA of the CDR3 is TGTGCCAGCAGTCAGAGGGACAGGGCTAACACCGGGGAGCTGTTTTTT. Protein sequence: CASSQRDRANTGELFF.

V and J are TRBV10-3 and TRBJ1-6, with a possible D match to TRBD1 (5 bases). The CDR3 is made up of 17 amino acids. Trimming shortened V by 2 bases and J by 2 bases, and 13 bases separated the two germline ends. Germline V gene lookup returns CDR1 ENHRY and CDR2 SYGVKD. In nucleotides, the CDR3 is TGTGCCATCAGTGAGACGTCCGGGGGGACCTATAATTCACCCCTCCACTTT. Translation: CAISETSGGTYNSPLHF.

J is TRBJ1-5 and V is TRBV5-1; perhaps TRBD1 as D (6 bases). V was clipped by 0 bases and J by 7 bases, with 14 bases between them. The germline gives CDR1 SGHRS, CDR2 YFSETQ. The CDR3 covers 15 residues. DNA of the CDR3: TGCGCCAGCAGCTTGGGTTCAGGGGTCGGCCAGCCCCAGCATTTT. This translates into CASSLGSGVGQPQHF.

The chain recombines TRBV20-1 with TRBJ2-2; D gene ambiguous. The germline V gene has CDR1 DFQATT and CDR2 SNEGSKA (reference sequence). V lost 5 bases, J lost 5 bases, and 6 bases lay in between. The CDR3 is 11 residues long. This chain's CDR3 is CSAFGTGELFF. For the CDR3, the DNA is TGCAGTGCTTTCGGGACCGGGGAGCTGTTTTTT.

This chain connects TRBV19 to TRBJ2-7, with a possible D match to TRBD1 (6 bases). Looked up from germline, CDR1 is LNHDA and CDR2 is SQIVND (reference sequence). The CDR3 sequence is 17 residues long. V was shortened by 0 bases and J by 3 bases, with 18 bases between the two germline ends. The CDR3 sequence is CASSIERHSGTLYEQYF. CDR3 bases: TGTGCCAGTAGTATAGAACGTCATTCCGGGACACTCTACGAGCAGTACTTC.

The table lists this clone with a count of one. The rearrangement uses TRBV30 and TRBJ2-1; 12 bases map to TRBD2. The CDR3 has 16 residues. Germline CDR1 is GTSNPN and CDR2 is SVGIG (reference sequence). V dropped 0 bases and J dropped 7; count of bases not matched to a gene: 7. CDR3 sequence reads: CAWSVGLAGGQNEQFF. CDR3 sequence (DNA): TGTGCCTGGAGTGTAGGGCTAGCGGGGGGGCAGAATGAGCAGTTCTTC.

V and J are TRBV15 and TRBJ1-5; 8 positions match TRBD1. J lost 6 bases, V lost 0 bases, and 4 bases had no gene match. Germline CDR1 is LNHNV and CDR2 is YYDKDF (reference sequence). This CDR3 has 15 residues. This CDR3 reads CATSRERQGIQPQHF. In DNA form, the CDR3 reads TGTGCCACCAGCAGAGAGAGACAGGGGATTCAGCCCCAGCATTTT.

J is TRBJ1-1 and V is TRBV10-3; D may be TRBD1 (6 bases). The V end was cut by 6 bases, the J end by 2 bases, with 7 bases between. Per germline, CDR1 ENHRY and CDR2 SYGVKD. The CDR3 spans 12 residues. The CDR3 sequence is CAIRTGNTEAFF. CDR3 coding DNA: TGTGCCATCAGGACAGGTAACACTGAAGCTTTCTTT.

This clone has a single count. The J gene is TRBJ2-3, the V gene TRBV4-1; 13 bases map to TRBD2. CDR3 length equals 17 residues. Germline-derived CDR1 and CDR2 are MGHRA and YSYEKL. After removal of 4 bases from V and 0 bases from J, the junction contained 4 bases not matched to a gene. CDR3 loop: CASSPGTSGVSTDTQYF. Here the CDR3 DNA reads TGCGCCAGCAGCCCTGGGACTAGCGGGGTGAGCACAGATACGCAGTATTTT.

Only a few counts were recorded for this clone. The chain joins TRBV6-6 to TRBJ1-5; tentative D call: TRBD1 (6 bases). The germline V gene encodes CDR1 MNHNY and CDR2 SVGAGI (reference sequence). This CDR3 is 14 amino acids long. V was trimmed by 6 bases and J by 4 bases, leaving 13 bases between them. The CDR3 DNA reads TGTGCCAGCAGCCCCGGGACAACGAATCAGCCCCAGCATTTT. Translation: CASSPGTTNQPQHF.

The V and J genes are TRBV9 and TRBJ2-7, with 9 bases identical to TRBD2. Trimming removed 1 base from V and 2 bases from J; junction bases left unmatched: 13. Germline V CDR1 and CDR2: SGDLS, YYNGEE. The CDR3 is 18 residues long. CDR3 coding DNA: TGTGCCAGCAGCGTAAGGAATTGGGGAGCGGGGGGAACCTACGAGCAGTACTTC. This codes for CASSVRNWGAGGTYEQYF. Variable domain in full (rest from reference TRBV9 and TRBJ2-7): DSGVTQTPKHLITATGQRVTLRCSPRSGDLSVYWYQQSLDQGLQFLIQYYNGEERAKGNILERFSAQQFPDLHSELNLSSLELGDSALYFCASSVRNWGAGGTYEQYFGPGTRLTVT.

V and J are TRBV6-5 and TRBJ1-1; no firm D call. V lost 4 bases and J 2 bases, leaving 11 bases between the germline ends. The CDR3 sequence is 14 residues long. The V gene's germline CDR1 is MNHEY and CDR2 SVGAGI. CDR3 amino acids: CASSFGRENTEAFF. CDR3 DNA sequence: TGTGCCAGCAGTTTCGGACGGGAAAACACTGAAGCTTTCTTT.

V usage is TRBV4-1 and J usage is TRBJ1-2; D may be TRBD1 (6 bases). The CDR3 runs 14 residues. Germline V gene data show CDR1 as MGHRA and CDR2 as YSYEKL. V was trimmed by 2 bases and J by 4 bases, leaving 11 bases between them. The DNA of the CDR3 is TGCGCCAGCAGCCAAAAACAGGGCTTCTATGGCTACACCTTC. It is translated as CASSQKQGFYGYTF.

The chain has TRBV4-1 and TRBJ2-1; TRBD2 matches 9 bases. The CDR3 is 17 amino acids. Per germline, CDR1 MGHRA and CDR2 YSYEKL. Unmatched junction bases numbered 11, after V lost 2 bases and J lost 6 bases. The CDR3 spells CASSQFSGTSRRNEQFF. The CDR3 DNA reads TGCGCCAGCAGCCAATTTTCCGGGACTAGCAGGCGCAATGAGCAGTTCTTC.

This clone has a handful of counts. The chain uses TRBV7-2 and TRBJ1-5; TRBD1 might be the D (5 bases). V gave up 2 bases and J gave up 7 bases, with 12 bases separating them. Per the germline V gene, CDR1 is SGHTA and CDR2 is FQGNSA. This CDR3 comprises 14 residues. CDR3 region: CASSLITQGQPQHF. The CDR3 DNA sequence: TGTGCCAGCAGCTTAATTACTCAGGGACAGCCCCAGCATTTT.

This chain joins TRBV4-2 and TRBJ2-1; a weak D match, TRBD2 (5 bases). Trimming stripped 0 bases from V and 0 bases from J, with 12 bases between. Germline V gene lookup returns CDR1 LGHNA and CDR2 YNFKEQ. The CDR3 totals 17 residues. The CDR3 loop reads CASSQDRLASSYNEQFF. The CDR3 DNA reads TGTGCCAGCAGCCAAGACAGGCTAGCAAGCTCCTACAATGAGCAGTTCTTC.